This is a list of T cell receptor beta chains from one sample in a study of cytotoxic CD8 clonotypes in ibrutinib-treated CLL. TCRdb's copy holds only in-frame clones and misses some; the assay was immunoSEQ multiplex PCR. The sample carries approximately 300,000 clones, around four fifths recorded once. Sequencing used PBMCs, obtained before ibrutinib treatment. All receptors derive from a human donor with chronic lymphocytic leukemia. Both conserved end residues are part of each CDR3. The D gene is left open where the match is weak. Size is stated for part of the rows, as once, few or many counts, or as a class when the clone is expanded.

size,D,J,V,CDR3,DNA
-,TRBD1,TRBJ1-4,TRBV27,CASRPGTANNEKLFF,TGTGCCAGCAGGCCCGGGACAGCTAATAATGAAAAACTGTTTTTT
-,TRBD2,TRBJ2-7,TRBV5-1,CASSQTSGSSYEQYF,TGCGCCAGCAGCCAGACTAGCGGGAGTTCCTACGAGCAGTACTTC
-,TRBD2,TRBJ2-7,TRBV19,CASSRTSSYEQYF,TGTGCCAGTAGTCGGACTAGCAGCTACGAGCAGTACTTC
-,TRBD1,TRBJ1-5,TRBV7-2,CASSLDRDQPQHF,TGTGCCAGCAGCCTGGACAGGGATCAGCCCCAGCATTTT
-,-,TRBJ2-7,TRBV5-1,CASSPRDETYEQYF,TGCGCCAGCAGCCCCCGGGACGAGACCTACGAGCAGTACTTC
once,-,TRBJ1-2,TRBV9,CASSPLWGGTEANYGYTF,TGTGCCAGCAGCCCACTTTGGGGGGGCACTGAGGCTAACTATGGCTACACCTTC
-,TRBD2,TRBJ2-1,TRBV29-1,CSVVVAGLTSEQFF,TGCAGCGTTGTAGTAGCGGGACTCACTTCTGAGCAGTTCTTC
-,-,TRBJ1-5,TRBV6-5,CASSRQPNQPQHF,TGTGCCAGCAGCCGACAGCCCAATCAGCCCCAGCATTTT
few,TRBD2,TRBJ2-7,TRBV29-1,CSGASGRSSYEQYF,TGCAGCGGAGCCAGCGGGAGAAGCTCCTACGAGCAGTACTTC
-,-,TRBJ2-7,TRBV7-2,CASSPVARTYEQYF,TGTGCCAGCAGCCCCGTGGCGCGAACCTACGAGCAGTACTTC
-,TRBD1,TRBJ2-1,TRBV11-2,CASSLGQGSIDEQFF,TGTGCCAGCAGCCTCGGACAGGGGTCCATCGATGAGCAGTTCTTC
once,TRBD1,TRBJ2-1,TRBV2,CASSWDRGSYNEQFF,TGTGCCAGCAGTTGGGACAGGGGCTCCTACAATGAGCAGTTCTTC
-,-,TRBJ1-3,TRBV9,CASTKDQGNTIYF,TGTGCCAGCACCAAAGACCAAGGAAACACCATATATTTT
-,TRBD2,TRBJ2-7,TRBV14,CASSPTSGSFYEQYF,TGTGCCAGCAGCCCTACTAGCGGGAGTTTCTACGAGCAGTACTTC
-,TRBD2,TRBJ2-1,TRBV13,CASSNGTSGKYNEQFF,TGTGCCAGCAGCAATGGGACTAGCGGGAAATACAATGAGCAGTTCTTC
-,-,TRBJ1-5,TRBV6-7,CASREPGAHQPQHF,TGTGCCAGCAGGGAGCCGGGGGCGCATCAGCCCCAGCATTTT
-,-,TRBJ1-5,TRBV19,CASSYRENQPQHF,TGTGCCAGTAGCTACAGGGAAAATCAGCCCCAGCATTTT
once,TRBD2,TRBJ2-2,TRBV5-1,CASSLYALADTGELFF,TGCGCCAGCAGCTTATACGCTCTAGCGGACACCGGGGAGCTGTTTTTT
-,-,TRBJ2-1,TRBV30,CAWRGIMGGWTYNEQFF,TGTGCCTGGAGAGGGATAATGGGCGGATGGACCTACAATGAGCAGTTCTTC
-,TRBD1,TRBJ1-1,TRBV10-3,CAISESNRGNTEAFF,TGTGCCATCAGTGAGTCTAACAGGGGGAACACTGAAGCTTTCTTT
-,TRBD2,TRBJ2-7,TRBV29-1,CSVEVASGSYEQYF,TGCAGCGTTGAAGTTGCTAGCGGGAGTTACGAGCAGTACTTC